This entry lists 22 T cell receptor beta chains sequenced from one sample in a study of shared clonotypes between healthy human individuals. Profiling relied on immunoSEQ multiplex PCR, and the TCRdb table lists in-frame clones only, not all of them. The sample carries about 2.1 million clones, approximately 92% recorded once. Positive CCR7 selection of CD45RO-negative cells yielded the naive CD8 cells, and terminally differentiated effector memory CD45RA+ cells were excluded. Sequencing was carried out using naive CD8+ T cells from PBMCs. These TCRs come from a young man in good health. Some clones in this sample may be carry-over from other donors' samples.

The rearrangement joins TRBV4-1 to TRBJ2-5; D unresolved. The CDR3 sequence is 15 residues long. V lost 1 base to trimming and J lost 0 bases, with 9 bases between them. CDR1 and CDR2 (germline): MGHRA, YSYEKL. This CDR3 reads CASSQGRRDQETQYF. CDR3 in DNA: TGCGCCAGCAGCCAAGGGCGAAGGGACCAAGAGACCCAGTACTTC.

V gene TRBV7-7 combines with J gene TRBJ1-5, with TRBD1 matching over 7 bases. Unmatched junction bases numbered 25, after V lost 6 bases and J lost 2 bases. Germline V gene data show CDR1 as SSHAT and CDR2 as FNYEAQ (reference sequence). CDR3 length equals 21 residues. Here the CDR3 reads CASRGTVRAEEVPGGNQPQHF. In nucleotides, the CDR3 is TGTGCCAGCAGGGGGACAGTGAGGGCCGAAGAGGTACCTGGGGGCAATCAGCCCCAGCATTTT.

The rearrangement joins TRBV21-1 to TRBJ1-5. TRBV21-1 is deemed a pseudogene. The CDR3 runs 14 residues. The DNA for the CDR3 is TGTGCCACAATAACCACGGAGGGCAGTCAGCCCCAGCATTTT. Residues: CATITTEGSQPQHF.

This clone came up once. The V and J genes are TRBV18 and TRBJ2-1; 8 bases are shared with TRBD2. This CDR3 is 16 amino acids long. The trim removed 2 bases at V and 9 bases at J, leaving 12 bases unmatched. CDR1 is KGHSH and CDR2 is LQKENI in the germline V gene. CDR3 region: CASSPYIEREYGEQFF. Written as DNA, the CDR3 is TGTGCCAGCTCACCATACATTGAGCGGGAGTACGGTGAGCAGTTCTTC. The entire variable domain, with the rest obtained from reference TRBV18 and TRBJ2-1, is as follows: NAGVMQNPRHLVRRRGQEARLRCSPMKGHSHVYWYRQLPEEGLKFMVYLQKENIIDESGMPKERFSAEFPKEGPSILRIQQVVRGDSAAYFCASSPYIEREYGEQFFGPGTRLTVL.

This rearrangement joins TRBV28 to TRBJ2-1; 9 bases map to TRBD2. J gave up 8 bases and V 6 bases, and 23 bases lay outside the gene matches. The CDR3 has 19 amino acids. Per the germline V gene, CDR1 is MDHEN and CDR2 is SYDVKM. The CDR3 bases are TGTGCCAGCAGACCCCAGAGCTCCCGCGGAGGTAGCGGGAGATATGAGCAGTTCTTC. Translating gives CASRPQSSRGGSGRYEQFF.

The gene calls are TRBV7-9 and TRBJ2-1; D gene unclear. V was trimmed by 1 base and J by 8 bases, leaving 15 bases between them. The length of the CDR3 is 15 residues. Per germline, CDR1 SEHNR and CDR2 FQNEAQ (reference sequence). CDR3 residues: CASSLGRPFEYEQFF. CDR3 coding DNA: TGTGCCAGCAGCTTAGGTCGTCCCTTTGAGTATGAGCAGTTCTTC.

The CDR3 sequence: CASRSGTGGLYEQFF. The CDR3 bases are TGCGCCAGCAGATCCGGGACAGGGGGTTTGTATGAGCAGTTCTTC. J is TRBJ2-1 and V is TRBV4-1; 11 nucleotides match TRBD1. CDR1 and CDR2 from the germline V gene are MGHRA and YSYEKL. The CDR3 is 15 residues long. V lost 6 bases to trimming and J lost 8 bases; unmatched junction nucleotides: 9.

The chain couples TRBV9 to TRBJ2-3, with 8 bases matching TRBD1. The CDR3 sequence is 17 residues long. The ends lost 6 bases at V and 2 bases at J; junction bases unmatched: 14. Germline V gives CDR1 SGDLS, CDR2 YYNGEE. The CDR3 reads CASTSGGQLRSTDTQYF. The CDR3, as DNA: TGTGCCAGCACCTCAGGGGGCCAACTTCGCTCCACAGATACGCAGTATTTT.

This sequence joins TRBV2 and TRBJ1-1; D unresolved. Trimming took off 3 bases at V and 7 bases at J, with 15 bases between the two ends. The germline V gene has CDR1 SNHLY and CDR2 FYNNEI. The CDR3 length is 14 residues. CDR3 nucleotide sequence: TGTGCCAGCAGTGAGGTGGGGAGTAATAATGAAGCTTTCTTT. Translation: CASSEVGSNNEAFF.

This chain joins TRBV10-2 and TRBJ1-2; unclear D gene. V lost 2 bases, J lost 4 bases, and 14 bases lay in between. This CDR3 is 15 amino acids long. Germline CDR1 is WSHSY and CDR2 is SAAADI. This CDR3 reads CASSEVSGGPYGYTF. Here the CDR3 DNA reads TGCGCCAGCAGTGAGGTCTCGGGAGGCCCCTATGGCTACACCTTC.

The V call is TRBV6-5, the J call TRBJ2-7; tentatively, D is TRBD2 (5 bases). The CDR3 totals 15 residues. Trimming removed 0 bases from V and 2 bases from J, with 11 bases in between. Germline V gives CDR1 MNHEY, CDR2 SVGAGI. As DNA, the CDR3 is TGTGCCAGCAGTTACTCCCCGGGGAACCCCTACGAGCAGTACTTC. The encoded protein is CASSYSPGNPYEQYF.

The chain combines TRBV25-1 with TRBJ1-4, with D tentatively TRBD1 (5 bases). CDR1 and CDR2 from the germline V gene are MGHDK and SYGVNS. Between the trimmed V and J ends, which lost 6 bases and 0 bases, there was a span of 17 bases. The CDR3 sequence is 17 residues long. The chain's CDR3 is CASREGTATSTNEKLFF. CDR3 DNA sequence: TGTGCCAGCAGGGAGGGGACTGCAACCTCAACTAATGAAAAACTGTTTTTT.

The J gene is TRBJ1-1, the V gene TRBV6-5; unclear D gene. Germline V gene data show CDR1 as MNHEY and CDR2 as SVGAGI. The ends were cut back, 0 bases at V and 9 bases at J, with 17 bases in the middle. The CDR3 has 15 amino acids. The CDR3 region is CASSYSLDPRSKAFF. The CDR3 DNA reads TGTGCCAGCAGTTACTCCTTGGACCCCCGGAGTAAAGCTTTCTTT.

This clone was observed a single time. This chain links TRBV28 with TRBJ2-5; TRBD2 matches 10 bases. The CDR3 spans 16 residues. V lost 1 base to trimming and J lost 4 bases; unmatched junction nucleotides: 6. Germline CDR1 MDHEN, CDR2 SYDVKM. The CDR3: CASSLLASGSGETQYF. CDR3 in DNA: TGTGCCAGCAGTTTATTGGCTAGCGGGAGCGGAGAGACCCAGTACTTC.

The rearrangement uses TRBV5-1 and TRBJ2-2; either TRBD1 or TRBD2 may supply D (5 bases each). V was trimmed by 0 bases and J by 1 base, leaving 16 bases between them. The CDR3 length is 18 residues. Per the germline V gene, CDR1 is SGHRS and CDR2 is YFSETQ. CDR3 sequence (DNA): TGCGCCAGCAGCTTGGTTCTTGAGCGGCAGGGGAACACCGGGGAGCTGTTTTTT. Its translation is CASSLVLERQGNTGELFF.

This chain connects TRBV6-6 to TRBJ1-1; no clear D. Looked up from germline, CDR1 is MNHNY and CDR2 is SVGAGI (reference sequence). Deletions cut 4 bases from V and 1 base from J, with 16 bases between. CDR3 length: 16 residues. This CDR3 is CASSSPRSEANTEAFF. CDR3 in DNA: TGTGCCAGCAGTTCCCCTCGGAGTGAGGCGAACACTGAAGCTTTCTTT.

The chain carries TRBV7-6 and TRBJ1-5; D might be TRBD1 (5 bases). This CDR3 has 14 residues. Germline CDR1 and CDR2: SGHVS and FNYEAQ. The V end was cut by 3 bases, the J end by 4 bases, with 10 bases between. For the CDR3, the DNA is TGTGCCAGCAGCTTGTACGACAGTAATCAGCCCCAGCATTTT. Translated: CASSLYDSNQPQHF.

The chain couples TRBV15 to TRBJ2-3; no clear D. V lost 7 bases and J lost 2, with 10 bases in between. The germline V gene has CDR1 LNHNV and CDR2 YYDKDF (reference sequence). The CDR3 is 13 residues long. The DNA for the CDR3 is TGTGCCACCATGGAGAGGTTCACAGATACGCAGTATTTT. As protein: CATMERFTDTQYF.

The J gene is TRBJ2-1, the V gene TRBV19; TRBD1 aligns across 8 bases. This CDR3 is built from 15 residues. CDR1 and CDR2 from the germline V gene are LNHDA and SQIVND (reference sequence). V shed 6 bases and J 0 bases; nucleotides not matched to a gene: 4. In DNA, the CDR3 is TGTGCCAGTAGCCACAGGGGGGCCTCCTACAATGAGCAGTTCTTC. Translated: CASSHRGASYNEQFF.

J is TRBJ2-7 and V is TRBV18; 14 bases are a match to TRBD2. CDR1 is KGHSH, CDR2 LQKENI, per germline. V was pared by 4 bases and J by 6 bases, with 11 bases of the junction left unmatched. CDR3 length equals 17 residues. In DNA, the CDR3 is TGTGCCAGCTCACAAACCACCCCGGGACTAGCGGGAGTCGAGCAGTACTTC. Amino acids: CASSQTTPGLAGVEQYF.

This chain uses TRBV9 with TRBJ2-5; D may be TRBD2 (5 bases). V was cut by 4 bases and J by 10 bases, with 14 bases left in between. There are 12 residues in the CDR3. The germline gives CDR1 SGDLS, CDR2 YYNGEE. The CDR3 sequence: CASSLDDGIQYF. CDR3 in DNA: TGTGCCAGCAGCCTCGACGACGGGATCCAGTACTTC.

The CDR3 reads CSVEDPSRGSRSYEQYF. The DNA of the CDR3 is TGCAGCGTTGAAGATCCCTCCCGGGGTTCACGCTCCTACGAGCAGTACTTC. The rearrangement uses TRBV29-1 and TRBJ2-7; tentative D call: TRBD2 (5 bases). Germline V lookup: CDR1 SQVTM, CDR2 ANQGSEA. V lost 0 bases, J lost 0 bases, and 18 bases lay in between. The CDR3 contains 17 residues.